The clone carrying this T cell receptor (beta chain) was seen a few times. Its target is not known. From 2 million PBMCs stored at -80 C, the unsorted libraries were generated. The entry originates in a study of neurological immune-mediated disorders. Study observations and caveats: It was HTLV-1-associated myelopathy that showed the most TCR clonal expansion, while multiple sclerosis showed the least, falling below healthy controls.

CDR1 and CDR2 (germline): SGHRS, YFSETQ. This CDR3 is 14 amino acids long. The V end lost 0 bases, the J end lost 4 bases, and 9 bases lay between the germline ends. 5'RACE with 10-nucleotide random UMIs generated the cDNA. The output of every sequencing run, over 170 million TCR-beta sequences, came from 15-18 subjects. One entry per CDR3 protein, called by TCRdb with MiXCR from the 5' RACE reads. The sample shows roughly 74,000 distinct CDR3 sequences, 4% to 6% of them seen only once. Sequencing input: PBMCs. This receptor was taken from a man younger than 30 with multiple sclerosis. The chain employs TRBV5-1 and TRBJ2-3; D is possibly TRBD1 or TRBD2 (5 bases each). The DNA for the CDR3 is TGCGCCAGCAGCTTGGAACGGGGCGCAGATACGCAGTATTTT. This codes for CASSLERGADTQYF.